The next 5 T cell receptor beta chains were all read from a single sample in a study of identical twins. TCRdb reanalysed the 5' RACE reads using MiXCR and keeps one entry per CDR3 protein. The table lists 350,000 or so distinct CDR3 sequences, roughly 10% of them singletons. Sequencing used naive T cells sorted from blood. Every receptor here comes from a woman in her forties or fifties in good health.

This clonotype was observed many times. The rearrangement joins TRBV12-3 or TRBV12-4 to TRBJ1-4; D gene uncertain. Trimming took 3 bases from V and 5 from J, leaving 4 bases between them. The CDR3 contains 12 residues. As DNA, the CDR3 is TGTGCCAGCAGTTTGGAGAATGAAAAACTGTTTTTT. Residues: CASSLENEKLFF.

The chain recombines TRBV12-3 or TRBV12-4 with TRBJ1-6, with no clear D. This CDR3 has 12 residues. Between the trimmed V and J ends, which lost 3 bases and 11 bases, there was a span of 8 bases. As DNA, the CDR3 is TGTGCCAGCAGTTTCAGCTGGCCACCCCTCCACTTT. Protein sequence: CASSFSWPPLHF.

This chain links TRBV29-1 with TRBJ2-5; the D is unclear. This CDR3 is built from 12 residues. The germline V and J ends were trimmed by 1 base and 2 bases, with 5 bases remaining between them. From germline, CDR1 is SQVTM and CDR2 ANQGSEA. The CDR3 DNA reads TGCAGCGTTGAAGGGCAGCAAGAGACCCAGTACTTC. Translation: CSVEGQQETQYF.

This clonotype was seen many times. The CDR3 protein is CASRLATLGVQFF. The DNA for the CDR3 is TGTGCCAGCCGACTAGCGACACTTGGGGTTCAGTTCTTC. The chain recombines TRBV12-3 or TRBV12-4 with TRBJ2-1; 8 bases align to TRBD2. This CDR3 contains 13 residues. Unmatched junction bases numbered 13, after V lost 8 bases and J lost 13 bases.

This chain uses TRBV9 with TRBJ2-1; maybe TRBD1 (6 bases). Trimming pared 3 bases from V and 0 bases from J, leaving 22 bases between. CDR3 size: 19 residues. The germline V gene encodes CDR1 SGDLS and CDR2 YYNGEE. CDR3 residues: CASSARDTEGPSSYNEQFF. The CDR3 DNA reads TGTGCCAGCAGCGCGAGGGACACCGAGGGGCCGAGCTCCTACAATGAGCAGTTCTTC.